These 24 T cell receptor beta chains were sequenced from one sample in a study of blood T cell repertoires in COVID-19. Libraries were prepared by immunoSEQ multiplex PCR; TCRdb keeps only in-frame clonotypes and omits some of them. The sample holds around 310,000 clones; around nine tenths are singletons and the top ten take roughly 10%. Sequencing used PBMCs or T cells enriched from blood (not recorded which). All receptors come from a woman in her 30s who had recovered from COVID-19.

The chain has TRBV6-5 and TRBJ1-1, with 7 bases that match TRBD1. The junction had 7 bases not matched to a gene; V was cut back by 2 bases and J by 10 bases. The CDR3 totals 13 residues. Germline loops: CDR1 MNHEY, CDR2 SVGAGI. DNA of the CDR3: TGTGCCAGCAGTTACGCCCCACAGGGGACAGCTTTCTTT. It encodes CASSYAPQGTAFF.

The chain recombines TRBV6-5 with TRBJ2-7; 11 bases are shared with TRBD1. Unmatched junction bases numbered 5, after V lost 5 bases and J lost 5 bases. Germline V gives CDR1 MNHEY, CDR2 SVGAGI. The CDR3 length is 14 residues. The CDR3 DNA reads TGTGCCAGCAGTATAGGGACAGGGGGAAACGAGCAGTACTTC. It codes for CASSIGTGGNEQYF.

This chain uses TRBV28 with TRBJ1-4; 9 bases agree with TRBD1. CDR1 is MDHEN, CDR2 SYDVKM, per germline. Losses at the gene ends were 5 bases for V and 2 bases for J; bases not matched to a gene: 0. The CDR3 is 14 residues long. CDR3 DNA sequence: TGTGCCAGCAGTGGACAGGGGACTAATGAAAAACTGTTTTTT. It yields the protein CASSGQGTNEKLFF.

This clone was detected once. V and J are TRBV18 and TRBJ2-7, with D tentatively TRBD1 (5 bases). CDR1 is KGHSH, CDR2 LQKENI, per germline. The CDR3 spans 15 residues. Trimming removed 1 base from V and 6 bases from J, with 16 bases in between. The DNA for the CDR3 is TGTGCCAGCTCACCACTGGGGCCCCCCGGGTGCGAGCAGTACTTC. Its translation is CASSPLGPPGCEQYF.

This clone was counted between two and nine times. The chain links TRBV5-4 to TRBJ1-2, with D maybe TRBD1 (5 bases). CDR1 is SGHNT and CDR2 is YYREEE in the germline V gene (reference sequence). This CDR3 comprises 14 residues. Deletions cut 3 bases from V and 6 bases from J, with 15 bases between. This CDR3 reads CASSWGLGEDGYTF. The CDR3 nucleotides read TGTGCCAGCAGCTGGGGGTTGGGGGAGGATGGCTACACCTTC.

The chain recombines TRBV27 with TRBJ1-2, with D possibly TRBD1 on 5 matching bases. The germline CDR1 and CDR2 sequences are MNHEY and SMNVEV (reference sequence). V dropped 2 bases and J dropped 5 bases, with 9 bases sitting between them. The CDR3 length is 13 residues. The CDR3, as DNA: TGTGCCAGCAGTTTACGGGCAGGGTATGGCTACACCTTC. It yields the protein CASSLRAGYGYTF.

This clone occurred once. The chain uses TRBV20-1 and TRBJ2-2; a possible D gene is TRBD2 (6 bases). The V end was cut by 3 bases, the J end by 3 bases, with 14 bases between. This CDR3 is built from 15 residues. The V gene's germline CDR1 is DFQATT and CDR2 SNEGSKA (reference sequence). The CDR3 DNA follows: TGCAGTGCTAGTCGTTCGGACTACCACACCGGGGAGCTGTTTTTT. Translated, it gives CSASRSDYHTGELFF.

CDR3 in amino acids: CASKRDGTYEQYF. In DNA form, the CDR3 reads TGTGCCAGCAAGAGAGACGGGACTTACGAGCAGTACTTC. This chain joins TRBV7-9 and TRBJ2-7, with D perhaps TRBD2 (6 bases). Trimming shortened V by 7 bases and J by 4 bases, and 14 bases separated the two germline ends. Germline values: CDR1 SEHNR, CDR2 FQNEAQ (reference sequence). The CDR3 is 13 residues long.

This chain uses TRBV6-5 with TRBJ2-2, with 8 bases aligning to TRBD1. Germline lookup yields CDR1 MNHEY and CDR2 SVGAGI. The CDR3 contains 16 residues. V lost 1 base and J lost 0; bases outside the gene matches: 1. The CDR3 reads CASSYWGQANTGELFF. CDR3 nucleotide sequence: TGTGCCAGCAGTTACTGGGGACAGGCGAACACCGGGGAGCTGTTTTTT.

The CDR3 nucleotides are TGCGCCAGCAGCAGGGGCCTTAACACTGAAGCTTTCTTT. The encoded protein is CASSRGLNTEAFF. The chain carries TRBV5-1 and TRBJ1-1; D might be TRBD1 (5 bases). The germline CDR1 and CDR2 sequences are SGHRS and YFSETQ. This CDR3 region has 13 residues. V was cut by 4 bases and J by 2 bases, with 9 bases left in between. Full variable domain (missing parts from reference TRBV5-1 and TRBJ1-1): KAGVTQTPRYLIKTRGQQVTLSCSPISGHRSVSWYQQTPGQGLQFLFEYFSETQRNKGNFPGRFSGRQFSNSRSEMNVSTLELGDSALYLCASSRGLNTEAFFGQGTRLTVV.

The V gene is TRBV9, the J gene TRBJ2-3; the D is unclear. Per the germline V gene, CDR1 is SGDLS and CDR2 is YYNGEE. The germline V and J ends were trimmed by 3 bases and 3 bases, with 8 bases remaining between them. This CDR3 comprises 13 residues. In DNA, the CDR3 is TGTGCCAGCAGCGCCCCAGTGACAGATACGCAGTATTTT. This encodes CASSAPVTDTQYF.

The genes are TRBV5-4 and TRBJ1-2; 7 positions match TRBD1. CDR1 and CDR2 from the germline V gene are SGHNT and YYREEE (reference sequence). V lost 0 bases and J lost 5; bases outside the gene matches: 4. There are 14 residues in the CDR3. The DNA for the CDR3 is TGTGCCAGCAGCTTGGAGACAGGGCGGTATGGCTACACCTTC. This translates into CASSLETGRYGYTF.

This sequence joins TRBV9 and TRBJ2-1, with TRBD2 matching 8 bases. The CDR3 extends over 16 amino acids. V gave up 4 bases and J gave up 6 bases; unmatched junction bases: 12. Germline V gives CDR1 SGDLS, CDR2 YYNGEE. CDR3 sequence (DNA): TGTGCCAGCAGCCCCCGGGGGCTAGCGGGCGGCAATGAGCAGTTCTTC. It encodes CASSPRGLAGGNEQFF.

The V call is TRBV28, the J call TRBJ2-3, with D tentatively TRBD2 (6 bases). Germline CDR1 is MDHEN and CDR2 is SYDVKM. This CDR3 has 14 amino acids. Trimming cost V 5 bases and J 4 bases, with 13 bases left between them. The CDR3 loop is CASSDSGAADTQYF. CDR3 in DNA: TGTGCCAGCAGTGATTCGGGAGCGGCAGATACGCAGTATTTT.

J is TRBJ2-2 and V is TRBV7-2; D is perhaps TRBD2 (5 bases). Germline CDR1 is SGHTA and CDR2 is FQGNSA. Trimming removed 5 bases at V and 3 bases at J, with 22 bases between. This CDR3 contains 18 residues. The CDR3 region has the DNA TGTGCCAGCAGCGCCCTCCGGGGAGCGACTGATCACACCGGGGAGCTGTTTTTT. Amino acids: CASSALRGATDHTGELFF.

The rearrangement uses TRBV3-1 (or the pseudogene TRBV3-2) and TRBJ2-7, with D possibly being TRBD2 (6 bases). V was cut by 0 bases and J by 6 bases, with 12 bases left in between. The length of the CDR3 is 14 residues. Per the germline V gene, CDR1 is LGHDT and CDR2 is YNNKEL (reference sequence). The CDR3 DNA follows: TGTGCCAGCAGCCAAGATTCCGGGGGTAGCGAGCAGTACTTC. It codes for CASSQDSGGSEQYF.

CDR3 nucleotides: TGTGCCAGCAGCTTAGGGGGGACTAGCGTATACAATGAGCAGTTCTTC. This translates into CASSLGGTSVYNEQFF. This rearrangement joins TRBV7-2 to TRBJ2-1; 10 bases align to TRBD2. Trimming removed 1 base from V and 4 bases from J; junction bases left unmatched: 4. This CDR3 is 16 amino acids long. Germline lookup yields CDR1 SGHTA and CDR2 FQGNSA.

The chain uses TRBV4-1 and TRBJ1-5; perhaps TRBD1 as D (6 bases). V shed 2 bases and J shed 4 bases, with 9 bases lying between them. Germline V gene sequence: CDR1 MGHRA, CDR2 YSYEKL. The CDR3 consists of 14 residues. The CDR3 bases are TGCGCCAGCAGCCAACCCGACAGGAATCAGCCCCAGCATTTT. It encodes CASSQPDRNQPQHF.

This CDR3 reads CASRRLGFSSYNEQFF. The CDR3 DNA reads TGTGCCAGCAGGCGTCTGGGCTTCAGCTCCTACAATGAGCAGTTCTTC. The chain recombines TRBV2 with TRBJ2-1; D is unclear. The germline V gene encodes CDR1 SNHLY and CDR2 FYNNEI. V lost 6 bases and J 0 bases, leaving 15 bases between the germline ends. CDR3 length equals 16 residues.

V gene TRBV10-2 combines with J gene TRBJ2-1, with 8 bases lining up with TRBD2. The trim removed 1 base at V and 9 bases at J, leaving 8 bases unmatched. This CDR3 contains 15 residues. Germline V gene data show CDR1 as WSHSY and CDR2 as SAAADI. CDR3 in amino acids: CASSEWTGLDTEQFF. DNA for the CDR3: TGCGCCAGCAGTGAGTGGACGGGACTAGACACTGAGCAGTTCTTC.

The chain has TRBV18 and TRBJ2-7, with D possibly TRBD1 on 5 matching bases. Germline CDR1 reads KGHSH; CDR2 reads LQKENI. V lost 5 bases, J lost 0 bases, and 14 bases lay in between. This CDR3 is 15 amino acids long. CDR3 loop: CASSGKTGFSYEQYF. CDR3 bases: TGTGCCAGCTCAGGAAAAACAGGTTTCTCCTACGAGCAGTACTTC.

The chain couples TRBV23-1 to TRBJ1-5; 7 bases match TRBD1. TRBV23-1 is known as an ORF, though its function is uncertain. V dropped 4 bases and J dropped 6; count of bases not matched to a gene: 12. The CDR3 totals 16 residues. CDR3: CASSPITHQGGQPQHF. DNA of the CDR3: TGCGCCAGCAGTCCGATTACCCATCAGGGGGGTCAGCCCCAGCATTTT.

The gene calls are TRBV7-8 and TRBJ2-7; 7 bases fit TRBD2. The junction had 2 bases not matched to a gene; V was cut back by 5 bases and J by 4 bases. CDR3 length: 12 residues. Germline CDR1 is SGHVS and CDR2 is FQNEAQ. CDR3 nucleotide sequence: TGTGCCAGCAGCCGGGGAGGGTACGAGCAGTACTTC. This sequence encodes CASSRGGYEQYF.

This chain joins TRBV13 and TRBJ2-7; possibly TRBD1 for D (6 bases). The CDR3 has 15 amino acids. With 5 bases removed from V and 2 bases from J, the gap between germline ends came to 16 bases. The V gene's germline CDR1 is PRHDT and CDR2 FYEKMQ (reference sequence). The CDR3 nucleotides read TGTGCCAGCAGCCGCCCGGCGACAGGCCCCTACGAGCAGTACTTC. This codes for CASSRPATGPYEQYF.